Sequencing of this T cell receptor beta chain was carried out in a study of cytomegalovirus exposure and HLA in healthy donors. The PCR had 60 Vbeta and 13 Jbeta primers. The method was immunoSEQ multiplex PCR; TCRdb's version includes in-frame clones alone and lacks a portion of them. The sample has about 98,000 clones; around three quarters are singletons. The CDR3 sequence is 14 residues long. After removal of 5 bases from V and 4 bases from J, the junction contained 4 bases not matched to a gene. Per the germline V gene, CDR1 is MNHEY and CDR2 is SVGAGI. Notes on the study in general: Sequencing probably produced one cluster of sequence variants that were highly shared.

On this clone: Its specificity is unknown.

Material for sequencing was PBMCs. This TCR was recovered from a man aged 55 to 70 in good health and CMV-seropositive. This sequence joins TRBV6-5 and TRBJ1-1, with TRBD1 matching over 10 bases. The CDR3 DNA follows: TGTGCCAGCAGTGGGGACAGGGGTGGCACTGAAGCTTTCTTT. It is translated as CASSGDRGGTEAFF.